The 20 T cell receptor beta chains below were found in one sample sequenced in a study of radiation and T cells in renal cell carcinoma. Time point in this sample: baseline pretreatment blood. Treatment described: 15 Gy SBRT to primary tumor, nephrectomy 4 weeks later. Produced via immunoSEQ multiplex PCR; TCRdb's table is partial and in-frame only. The sample yields about 150,000 clones, approximately 90% seen once. Here the sequenced sample was blood, taken from a patient whose treatment included radiotherapy and nephrectomy. The receptors shown here come from an older woman with renal cell carcinoma.

This chain uses TRBV6-6 with TRBJ2-5; D is uncertain. The germline V gene has CDR1 MNHNY and CDR2 SVGAGI (reference sequence). This CDR3 contains 13 residues. V lost 8 bases, J lost 4 bases, and 14 bases lay in between. The CDR3 here is CASVKGWGETQYF. The CDR3 DNA reads TGTGCCAGCGTGAAGGGATGGGGAGAGACCCAGTACTTC.

This clone was seen only once. The chain joins TRBV5-4 to TRBJ2-5; D is unresolved. Germline CDR1 reads SGHNT; CDR2 reads YYREEE (reference sequence). The V gene lost 4 bases and the J gene lost 4 bases, with 14 bases spanning the gap. This CDR3 spans 14 amino acids. The CDR3 reads CASSPLPGGETQYF. CDR3 nucleotides: TGTGCCAGCAGCCCGCTGCCGGGCGGAGAGACCCAGTACTTC.

This chain joins TRBV6-5 and TRBJ1-4, with D possibly being TRBD1 (5 bases). From germline, CDR1 is MNHEY and CDR2 SVGAGI. There are 13 residues in the CDR3. The V and J ends lost 2 bases and 4 bases respectively, with 5 bases between them. The CDR3 nucleotides read TGTGCCAGCAGTTACGGGGGTAATGAAAAACTGTTTTTT. It specifies CASSYGGNEKLFF.

The chain uses TRBV9 and TRBJ1-5; D is unclear. V was clipped by 3 bases and J by 3 bases, with 7 bases between them. This CDR3 has 13 amino acids. Germline CDR1 is SGDLS and CDR2 is YYNGEE. CDR3 loop: CASSADLNQPQHF. The CDR3 DNA reads as TGTGCCAGCAGCGCGGACCTCAATCAGCCCCAGCATTTT.

The chain joins TRBV6-7 to TRBJ2-5, with D unresolved. TRBV6-7 is marked as an open reading frame, function uncertain. Trimming shortened V by 4 bases and J by 1 base, and 13 bases separated the two germline ends. The length of the CDR3 is 15 residues. The CDR3 DNA follows: TGTGCCAGCAGTTCCCCCACAGTGCCCCAAGAGACCCAGTACTTC. The encoded protein is CASSSPTVPQETQYF.

The chain is built from TRBV11-3 and TRBJ2-2; 7 positions agree with TRBD1. Trimming removed 3 bases from V and 3 bases from J; junction bases left unmatched: 7. The V gene's germline CDR1 is SGHNT and CDR2 YENEEA. There are 16 residues in the CDR3. The CDR3 region has the DNA TGTGCCAGCAGCTTCCGACAGGGCGGATACACCGGGGAGCTGTTTTTT. It translates to CASSFRQGGYTGELFF.

This clone showed up just once. The chain recombines TRBV30 with TRBJ1-4; D gene uncertain. Looked up from germline, CDR1 is GTSNPN and CDR2 is SVGIG (reference sequence). This CDR3 region has 14 residues. The germline V and J ends were trimmed by 4 bases and 2 bases, with 11 bases remaining between them. This CDR3 is CAWNVGLTNEKLFF. The CDR3 DNA sequence: TGTGCCTGGAATGTGGGGTTGACTAATGAAAAACTGTTTTTT.

The V and J genes are TRBV7-3 and TRBJ1-2; D is possibly TRBD1 (6 bases). Germline lookup yields CDR1 SGHTA and CDR2 FQGTGA. The CDR3 is made up of 15 amino acids. Trimming removed 4 bases from V and 4 bases from J, with 16 bases in between. CDR3: CASSSSADSPYGYTF. In DNA, the CDR3 is TGTGCCAGCAGCTCCTCAGCGGACAGTCCCTATGGCTACACCTTC.

The gene calls are TRBV14 and TRBJ2-3; no reliable D call. V was trimmed by 4 bases and J by 6 bases, leaving 11 bases between them. Germline loops: CDR1 SGHDN, CDR2 FVKESK. The CDR3 is 13 amino acids. The CDR3 DNA follows: TGTGCCAGCAGCCCCTTCTGGACGGATACGCAGTATTTT. This codes for CASSPFWTDTQYF.

The sample holds a few counts of this clone. The chain carries TRBV28 and TRBJ1-1, with D hard to call. Germline CDR1 and CDR2: MDHEN and SYDVKM. Trimming removed 0 bases at V and 0 bases at J, with 8 bases between. There are 15 residues in the CDR3. In DNA form, the CDR3 reads TGTGCCAGCAGTTTATGGGGCGGGATGAACACTGAAGCTTTCTTT. Its translation: CASSLWGGMNTEAFF.

The gene calls are TRBV12-2 and TRBJ1-1; the D call of TRBD1 is as the table states it, not checked on the DNA. TRBV12-2 is reported as a pseudogene. The CDR3 runs to 14 residues. This chain's CDR3 is CASRLTGAWTEAFF. CDR3 nucleotide sequence: TGTGCAAGTCGCTTGACAGGGGCTTGGACTGAAGCTTTCTTT.

This chain uses TRBV9 with TRBJ1-1; the D is unclear. CDR1 is SGDLS, CDR2 YYNGEE, per germline. CDR3 length: 13 amino acids. V dropped 2 bases and J dropped 1 base, with 6 bases sitting between them. CDR3 coding DNA: TGTGCCAGCAGCGTCACAGCGAACACTGAAGCTTTCTTT. It is translated as CASSVTANTEAFF.

The CDR3 coding sequence is TGTGCCAGCAGTGATTCAGGGAAGTATGGCTACACCTTC. This gives the protein CASSDSGKYGYTF. The chain joins TRBV2 to TRBJ1-2, with D possibly matching TRBD1 (5 bases). V dropped 3 bases and J dropped 5 bases, with 10 bases sitting between them. CDR3 size: 13 residues. CDR1 and CDR2 (germline): SNHLY, FYNNEI.

V gene TRBV30 combines with J gene TRBJ2-3, with D perhaps matching TRBD1 or TRBD2 (5 bases each). The V end lost 1 base, the J end lost 0 bases, and 11 bases lay between the germline ends. The germline CDR1 and CDR2 sequences are GTSNPN and SVGIG (reference sequence). The CDR3 loop spans 15 amino acids. The DNA for the CDR3 is TGTGCCTGGAGTGGGGCCGGGGCTAGCACAGATACGCAGTATTTT. It encodes CAWSGAGASTDTQYF.

This chain links TRBV6-5 with TRBJ1-2; no definite D call. V lost 7 bases and J 0 bases, leaving 15 bases between the germline ends. This CDR3 spans 15 amino acids. Per germline, CDR1 MNHEY and CDR2 SVGAGI. CDR3 sequence reads: CASMPLLTTNYGYTF. CDR3 in DNA: TGTGCCAGCATGCCTCTCTTAACAACTAACTATGGCTACACCTTC.

The gene calls are TRBV7-9 and TRBJ2-1, with 9 nucleotides matching TRBD1. The CDR3 sequence is 15 residues long. Germline V gene sequence: CDR1 SEHNR, CDR2 FQNEAQ (reference sequence). V shed 5 bases and J 6 bases; nucleotides not matched to a gene: 8. The CDR3 nucleotides read TGTGCCAGCAGCAAAAGCGGACAGGGGCCCAATGAGCAGTTCTTC. Its translation is CASSKSGQGPNEQFF.

The rearrangement links TRBV12-2 to TRBJ2-7; TRBD2 is taken as the D call from the table, unchecked against the DNA. TRBV12-2 is a documented pseudogene. The CDR3 is 12 residues long. CDR3 in amino acids: CASRLAWRGQYF. CDR3 sequence (DNA): TGTGCAAGTCGCTTAGCGTGGAGGGGGCAGTACTTC.

On this clone itself: The same CDR3 also results from other DNA sequences found in this sample. The chain joins TRBV7-2 to TRBJ1-1, with TRBD1 matching over 7 bases. The CDR3 length is 14 residues. The ends lost 1 base at V and 4 bases at J; junction bases unmatched: 3. Looked up from germline, CDR1 is SGHTA and CDR2 is FQGNSA. The CDR3 bases are TGTGCCAGCAGCTTAGGACAGGGAAGCACTGAAGCTTTCTTT. Amino acid sequence: CASSLGQGSTEAFF.

The chain couples TRBV23-1 to TRBJ1-1, with 7 bases aligning to TRBD1. TRBV23-1 is identified as an open reading frame with a role that is uncertain. This CDR3 contains 16 residues. Trimming removed 0 bases from V and 0 bases from J; junction bases left unmatched: 4. CDR3 bases: TGCGCCAGCAGTCAATCCCCAACAGGGGTGAACACTGAAGCTTTCTTT. Its protein is CASSQSPTGVNTEAFF.

V gene TRBV19 combines with J gene TRBJ2-7; TRBD1 agrees at 7 bases. V shed 6 bases, J shed 3 bases, and the junction held 14 bases outside the gene matches. Germline lookup yields CDR1 LNHDA and CDR2 SQIVND (reference sequence). The CDR3 runs to 16 residues. The DNA of the CDR3 is TGTGCCAGTAGGAGAAGACCCGGGACAGAAATCTACGAGCAGTACTTC. Its protein product is CASRRRPGTEIYEQYF.